Included here is one T cell receptor beta chain sequence, with context. The germline gene is not matched at one end of the junction; a read error may be the cause. The CDR3 totals 15 residues. The data belong to a study of T-cell reconstitution after alpha-beta-depleted transplantation in children. The TCRbeta library was prepared with unique molecular identifiers. TCRdb reprocessed the PCR reads via MiXCR and lists one record per CDR3 protein. Among about 640,000 distinct CDR3 sequences listed, approximately 15% were seen once. The chain is built from TRBV12-3 or TRBV12-4 and TRBJ1-3; D ambiguous. The sequencing here drew on PBMCs from the stem cell graft donor, taken from the stem cell graft. This receptor was taken from a human donor who donated a stem cell graft to a child with acute myeloid leukemia. CDR3 bases: TGTACCAGCAGTTTAGTCCCTGACTCTGGAAACACCATATATTTT. It is translated as CTSSLVPDSGNTIYF.